A single sample gave rise to the 21 T cell receptor beta chains below, sequenced in a study of T cells in Graves' hyperthyroidism and ophthalmopathy (dated by TCRdb to between 2017 and 2020). Receptor amplification or capture employed multiplex PCR. Sequencer: Illumina HiSeq 2000. Amplification of TCR beta CDR3 regions was carried out from RNA transcripts. The first round of RT-PCR for the TCR CDR3 was performed with the HTBI primer set and the Qiagen OneStep RT-PCR kit. TCRdb passed the public sequencing reads through fastp at Q25 and MiXCR, retaining productive beta sequences. Duplicate CDR3 protein sequences are folded into a single record with the most common DNA and genes. This sample is represented by roughly 180,000 distinct CDR3 sequences; over 7.5% of them were singletons. The ten largest clones add up to around 20% of the sample. The sample consisted of blood. Receptors were obtained from a woman aged 18-35 years with Graves' hyperthyroidism that later progressed to Graves' ophthalmopathy.

This clonotype was observed at least ten times. This rearrangement joins TRBV6-1 to TRBJ2-7; no definite D call. Between the trimmed V and J ends, which lost 5 bases and 2 bases, there was a span of 7 bases. The CDR3 is 12 amino acids. Germline V CDR1 and CDR2: MNHNS, SASEGT. The CDR3 sequence: CASSTTAYEQYF. The CDR3 DNA reads TGTGCCAGCAGTACGACTGCCTACGAGCAGTACTTC.

This clonotype appeared many times. The genes are TRBV29-1 and TRBJ1-1; TRBD1 is a possible D gene (6 bases). The CDR3 is made up of 12 amino acids. Trimming left V 6 bases short and J 7 bases short, with 15 bases between. Germline V gene lookup returns CDR1 SQVTM and CDR2 ANQGSEA. CDR3 bases: TGCAGCGTAACACAGGGCCCGGTTGAAGCTTTCTTT. This translates into CSVTQGPVEAFF.

This clonotype has only a few counts. A single base separates this from a much larger clone, so it may be a read error. The chain uses TRBV7-3 and TRBJ2-3, with TRBD2 matching over 7 bases. Looked up from germline, CDR1 is SGHTA and CDR2 is FQGTGA. The CDR3 loop spans 15 amino acids. Unmatched junction bases numbered 10, after V lost 7 bases and J lost 3 bases. The CDR3 here is CASNKSGISTDTQYF. The CDR3 DNA follows: TGTGCCAGCAACAAAAGCGGGATAAGTACAGATACGCAGTATTTT.

Many counts were recorded for this clonotype. The V call is TRBV7-9, the J call TRBJ2-1; D call uncertain. This CDR3 is 15 amino acids long. V lost 1 base, J lost 1 base, and 8 bases lay in between. Germline CDR1 SEHNR, CDR2 FQNEAQ (reference sequence). Here the CDR3 reads CASSLVGPSYNEQFF. CDR3 sequence (DNA): TGTGCCAGCAGCTTAGTCGGTCCGTCCTACAATGAGCAGTTCTTC. The variable domain in full, completed from reference TRBV7-9 and TRBJ2-1, reads DTGVSQNPRHKITKRGQNVTFRCDPISEHNRLYWYRQTLGQGPEFLTYFQNEAQLEKSRLLSDRFSAERPKGSFSTLEIQRTEQGDSAMYLCASSLVGPSYNEQFFGPGTRLTVL.

A remark on this clonotype: A much bigger clone sits one base away, suggesting this may be a read error. The rearrangement links TRBV6-2 or TRBV6-3 to TRBJ2-1, with 7 nucleotides matching TRBD1. CDR1 and CDR2 (germline): MNHEY, SVGEGT. The CDR3 runs 13 residues. The CDR3 loop reads CDSQLDRMGEQFF. As DNA, the CDR3 is TGTGACAGCCAACTGGACAGGATGGGGGAGCAGTTCTTC.

This clonotype has more than one count but fewer than ten. CDR3 nucleotide sequence: TGTGCCAGCAGCGTAGTACCCGTCTCTGGAAACACCATATATTTT. Its protein is CASSVVPVSGNTIYF. The chain links TRBV9 to TRBJ1-3, with D uncertain. The CDR3 spans 15 residues. V lost 0 bases, J lost 0 bases, and 7 bases lay in between. From germline, CDR1 is SGDLS and CDR2 YYNGEE. The entire variable domain, with the rest obtained from reference TRBV9 and TRBJ1-3, is as follows: DSGVTQTPKHLITATGQRVTLRCSPRSGDLSVYWYQQSLDQGLQFLIQYYNGEERAKGNILERFSAQQFPDLHSELNLSSLELGDSALYFCASSVVPVSGNTIYFGEGSWLTVV.

This clonotype was detected ten times or more. V is TRBV27 and J is TRBJ2-1, with 9 bases identical to TRBD2. Trimming at V came to 3 bases and at J to 3 bases, leaving 6 bases not matched to a gene. The germline V gene has CDR1 MNHEY and CDR2 SMNVEV (reference sequence). This CDR3 is built from 16 residues. CDR3 in DNA: TGTGCCAGCAGTTTGGGCGGGAGGGTGTTCTACAATGAGCAGTTCTTC. Its translation: CASSLGGRVFYNEQFF.

This rearrangement joins TRBV10-3 to TRBJ2-5; 7 bases agree with TRBD2. Germline trimming cut 4 bases from V and 1 base from J; bases unmatched to any gene: 3. This CDR3 contains 14 residues. Germline CDR1 is ENHRY and CDR2 is SYGVKD. The CDR3 nucleotides are TGTGCCATCAGTGGAACTAGCGCCCAAGAGACCCAGTACTTC. It yields the protein CAISGTSAQETQYF.

In this sample, this clonotype turned up many times. This chain uses TRBV7-6 with TRBJ2-1; tentatively, D is TRBD2 (6 bases). Germline values: CDR1 SGHVS, CDR2 FNYEAQ. Between the trimmed V and J ends, which lost 5 bases and 0 bases, there was a span of 17 bases. The CDR3 spans 17 residues. Written as DNA, the CDR3 is TGTGCCAGCAGCCCACTTCTACGGGGGAGCTCCTACAATGAGCAGTTCTTC. Translation: CASSPLLRGSSYNEQFF.

There are a few counts of this clonotype. The rearrangement joins TRBV6-1 to TRBJ1-5; D is perhaps TRBD1 (6 bases). Germline CDR1 MNHNS, CDR2 SASEGT. Trimming cost V 6 bases and J 4 bases, with 13 bases left between them. The CDR3 has 14 residues. CDR3 residues: CASSQGTKNQPQHF. The CDR3 DNA reads TGTGCCAGCAGCCAAGGGACAAAAAATCAGCCCCAGCATTTT.

Details on this clonotype: A much bigger clone sits one base away, suggesting this may be a read error. This chain connects TRBV7-9 to TRBJ2-2; no clear D gene. Germline V gene sequence: CDR1 SEHNR, CDR2 FQNEAQ (reference sequence). The CDR3 runs 15 residues. The CDR3, as DNA: TGTGCCACCAGCTTAGTCTTCGGGCGTACCGGGGAGCTGTTTTTT. This encodes CATSLVFGRTGELFF.

This clonotype has a count of ten or more. The V and J genes are TRBV30 and TRBJ1-2; unclear D gene. The germline V and J ends were trimmed by 1 base and 4 bases, with 4 bases remaining between them. The CDR3 covers 11 residues. The germline V gene encodes CDR1 GTSNPN and CDR2 SVGIG (reference sequence). CDR3 protein: CAWSESYGYTF. The CDR3 DNA reads as TGTGCCTGGAGTGAATCCTATGGCTACACCTTC.

This clonotype was counted many times. The chain couples TRBV6-1 to TRBJ1-1; D unresolved. CDR1 is MNHNS, CDR2 SASEGT, per germline. The CDR3 spans 16 residues. V lost 1 base and J 1 base, leaving 13 bases between the germline ends. The CDR3 here is CASSEDRWAQNTEAFF. CDR3 nucleotides: TGTGCCAGCAGTGAAGATAGATGGGCGCAGAACACTGAAGCTTTCTTT.

This clonotype was observed at least ten times. V is TRBV12-5 and J is TRBJ1-1, with D hard to call. The germline V gene has CDR1 LGHNT and CDR2 FRNRAP. V was clipped by 1 base and J by 8 bases, with 8 bases between them. The CDR3 loop spans 12 amino acids. CDR3 sequence (DNA): TGTGCTAGTGGTTTGGAGGACGGGGAAGCTTTCTTT. This codes for CASGLEDGEAFF.

This clonotype has a count of ten or more. V usage is TRBV7-8 and J usage is TRBJ1-1; D remains ambiguous. V was cut by 4 bases and J by 11 bases, with 14 bases left in between. Germline CDR1 and CDR2: SGHVS and FQNEAQ. This CDR3 is built from 12 residues. This chain's CDR3 is CASSYHRAVAFF. Here the CDR3 DNA reads TGTGCCAGCAGCTACCATAGGGCGGTCGCTTTCTTT.

This clonotype was seen at least ten times. The V and J genes are TRBV28 and TRBJ2-7; D gene ambiguous. CDR3 size: 14 residues. V shed 3 bases and J shed 2 bases, with 11 bases lying between them. Germline V CDR1 and CDR2: MDHEN, SYDVKM. The CDR3, as DNA: TGTGCCAGCAGTTTTTCTATCCTTCCCTACGAGCAGTACTTC. The encoded protein is CASSFSILPYEQYF.

About this clonotype: One base away lies a much larger clone, so this may be a sequencing read error. The chain carries TRBV28 and TRBJ2-4, with D tentatively TRBD1 or TRBD2 (6 bases each). Germline V gives CDR1 MDHEN, CDR2 SYDVKM. There are 13 residues in the CDR3. Trimming took off 7 bases at V and 6 bases at J, with 13 bases between the two ends. CDR3 coding DNA: TGTGCCAGCACGCGGGGCAGGGGAAACATTCAGTACTTC. The encoded protein is CASTRGRGNIQYF.

This clonotype was detected ten times or more. CDR3 nucleotides: TGTGCCAGCAGCTTAGTACTCGGGACGAGCTCCTACAATGAGCAGTTCTTC. It specifies CASSLVLGTSSYNEQFF. This chain connects TRBV11-2 to TRBJ2-1, with D perhaps matching TRBD1 or TRBD2 (5 bases each). The CDR3 spans 17 residues. V was clipped by 1 base and J by 0 bases, with 13 bases between them. Germline loops: CDR1 SGHAT, CDR2 FQNNGV.

This clonotype was picked up many times. The gene calls are TRBV7-9 and TRBJ2-7; TRBD1 is a possible D gene (6 bases). V dropped 7 bases and J dropped 5 bases, with 24 bases sitting between them. The CDR3 is 16 amino acids. Germline V gives CDR1 SEHNR, CDR2 FQNEAQ (reference sequence). The CDR3 loop reads CASIPQGRVKVHEQYF. The CDR3 DNA reads as TGTGCCAGCATCCCCCAGGGGCGGGTCAAGGTGCACGAGCAGTACTTC.

Only a few counts were recorded for this clonotype. The V call is TRBV6-2 or TRBV6-3, the J call TRBJ2-3; 8 positions match TRBD2. CDR1 is MNHEY, CDR2 SVGEGT, per germline. This CDR3 is 15 amino acids long. The V gene end was trimmed by 6 bases and the J gene end by 5 bases; junction bases not matched to a gene: 10. CDR3 residues: CASSPIAGRGDTQYF. CDR3 coding DNA: TGTGCCAGCAGCCCCATAGCGGGGAGGGGAGATACGCAGTATTTT.

The chain combines TRBV14 with TRBJ2-1, with 8 bases lining up with TRBD2. The germline gives CDR1 SGHDN, CDR2 FVKESK. This CDR3 is 18 amino acids long. Losses at the gene ends were 4 bases for V and 6 bases for J; bases not matched to a gene: 17. This CDR3 reads CASSPLSALAGGINEQFF. In DNA form, the CDR3 reads TGTGCCAGCAGCCCACTCTCGGCTCTGGCGGGAGGAATCAATGAGCAGTTCTTC.